Listed below are T cell receptor beta chains from one sample, sequenced in a study of blood T cell repertoires in COVID-19. The protocol was immunoSEQ multiplex PCR, while the TCRdb copy is restricted to in-frame clones and leaves out a portion. The top ten hold more than 0.9% of the sample, which has roughly 420,000 clones, roughly 90% seen once. The sample comprised PBMCs or T cells enriched from blood (not recorded which). Source of these receptors: a woman aged 25 to 39 with acute COVID-19. CDR3s include the opening cysteine and the closing phenylalanine or tryptophan. D genes are given only for firm matches. Size is omitted from some rows. Given values are once, few, many or a class for expanded clones.

v_call: TRBV10-3; clone_size: .; d_call: TRBD1; j_call: TRBJ1-6; cdr3_aa: CAIGTGDRSSYNSPLHF; cdr3_nt: TGTGCCATCGGGACAGGCGACAGGAGCTCCTATAATTCACCCCTCCACTTT
v_call: TRBV28; clone_size: .; d_call: .; j_call: TRBJ2-1; cdr3_aa: CASGTFNEQFF; cdr3_nt: TGTGCCAGCGGGACTTTTAATGAGCAGTTCTTC
v_call: TRBV10-3; clone_size: few; d_call: TRBD1; j_call: TRBJ1-3; cdr3_aa: CAISAGQVNSGNTIYF; cdr3_nt: TGTGCCATCAGTGCCGGACAGGTAAACTCTGGAAACACCATATATTTT
v_call: TRBV4-3; clone_size: .; d_call: TRBD1; j_call: TRBJ1-2; cdr3_aa: CASSQGQGQPYGYTF; cdr3_nt: TGCGCCAGCAGCCAAGGCCAGGGACAGCCATATGGCTACACCTTC
v_call: TRBV3-1/TRBV3-2; clone_size: .; d_call: TRBD1; j_call: TRBJ1-1; cdr3_aa: CASSQEHRGAFF; cdr3_nt: TGTGCCAGCAGCCAAGAACACAGGGGAGCTTTCTTT
v_call: TRBV7-2; clone_size: .; d_call: .; j_call: TRBJ1-2; cdr3_aa: CASSLATGSYGYTF; cdr3_nt: TGTGCCAGCAGCTTAGCGACAGGCAGCTATGGCTACACCTTC
v_call: TRBV4-1; clone_size: .; d_call: TRBD1; j_call: TRBJ1-6; cdr3_aa: CASSLIGTAYNSPLHF; cdr3_nt: TGCGCCAGCAGTCTAATCGGGACAGCCTATAATTCACCCCTCCACTTT
v_call: TRBV5-5; clone_size: .; d_call: TRBD1; j_call: TRBJ1-1; cdr3_aa: CASSLGQANTEAFF; cdr3_nt: TGTGCCAGCAGCCTGGGACAGGCTAACACTGAAGCTTTCTTT
v_call: TRBV7-2; clone_size: .; d_call: TRBD1; j_call: TRBJ1-6; cdr3_aa: CASRSGTVYNSPLHF; cdr3_nt: TGTGCCAGCAGATCCGGGACAGTCTATAATTCACCCCTCCACTTT
v_call: TRBV10-2; clone_size: .; d_call: TRBD1; j_call: TRBJ1-5; cdr3_aa: CASRDSLYQPQHF; cdr3_nt: TGCGCCAGTAGGGACAGTCTATATCAGCCCCAGCATTTT
v_call: TRBV6-5; clone_size: .; d_call: TRBD2; j_call: TRBJ2-2; cdr3_aa: CASCRGGPDTGELFF; cdr3_nt: TGTGCCAGCTGCCGGGGGGGGCCAGACACCGGGGAGCTGTTTTTT
v_call: TRBV2; clone_size: .; d_call: .; j_call: TRBJ1-1; cdr3_aa: CASSYRTDNTEAFF; cdr3_nt: TGTGCCAGCAGTTACAGGACAGATAACACTGAAGCTTTCTTT
v_call: TRBV19; clone_size: .; d_call: .; j_call: TRBJ1-5; cdr3_aa: CASSTYHRVGQPQHF; cdr3_nt: TGTGCCAGTAGTACCTATCACAGGGTTGGGCAGCCCCAGCATTTT
v_call: TRBV30; clone_size: .; d_call: TRBD2; j_call: TRBJ2-3; cdr3_aa: CATSTGGASNTQYF; cdr3_nt: TGTGCCACCTCAACGGGGGGGGCGTCAAATACGCAGTATTTT
v_call: TRBV7-9; clone_size: .; d_call: .; j_call: TRBJ1-6; cdr3_aa: CASSPAPGSSYSPLHF; cdr3_nt: TGTGCCAGCAGCCCGGCCCCGGGGTCGTCGTATTCACCCCTCCACTTT
v_call: TRBV2; clone_size: once; d_call: .; j_call: TRBJ2-7; cdr3_aa: CASSLDRSYEQYF; cdr3_nt: TGTGCCAGCAGTCTTGACAGATCCTACGAGCAGTACTTC
v_call: TRBV3-1/TRBV3-2; clone_size: .; d_call: .; j_call: TRBJ2-5; cdr3_aa: CASSLWASEETQYF; cdr3_nt: TGTGCCAGCAGCTTATGGGCTTCCGAAGAGACCCAGTACTTC
v_call: TRBV19; clone_size: .; d_call: TRBD2; j_call: TRBJ2-1; cdr3_aa: CASSLGRGGLNEQFF; cdr3_nt: TGTGCCAGTTCTCTGGGGCGGGGGGGCCTCAATGAGCAGTTCTTC